This T cell receptor (beta chain) was found in a study of blood T cell repertoires in COVID-19. Study context: The analysed material was cDNA or gDNA that came from T cells, B-cell-depleted T cells, or PBMCs.

The V and J ends lost 3 bases and 0 bases, in that order; junction bases with no gene match: 6. Germline CDR1 is SGHRS and CDR2 is YFSETQ. The CDR3 loop spans 16 amino acids. Profiled with immunoSEQ multiplex PCR; TCRdb holds only in-frame clones, not every one. The sample lists 250,000 to 300,000 clones, roughly 88% occurring once. The V gene is TRBV5-1, the J gene TRBJ2-4, with 7 nucleotides matching TRBD1. Material for sequencing was peripheral blood. The receptor comes from a woman in her 70s with COVID-19, enrolled during active disease. This CDR3 reads CASSSGQELAKNIQYF. CDR3 in DNA: TGCGCCAGCAGCTCAGGACAGGAATTAGCCAAAAACATTCAGTACTTC.